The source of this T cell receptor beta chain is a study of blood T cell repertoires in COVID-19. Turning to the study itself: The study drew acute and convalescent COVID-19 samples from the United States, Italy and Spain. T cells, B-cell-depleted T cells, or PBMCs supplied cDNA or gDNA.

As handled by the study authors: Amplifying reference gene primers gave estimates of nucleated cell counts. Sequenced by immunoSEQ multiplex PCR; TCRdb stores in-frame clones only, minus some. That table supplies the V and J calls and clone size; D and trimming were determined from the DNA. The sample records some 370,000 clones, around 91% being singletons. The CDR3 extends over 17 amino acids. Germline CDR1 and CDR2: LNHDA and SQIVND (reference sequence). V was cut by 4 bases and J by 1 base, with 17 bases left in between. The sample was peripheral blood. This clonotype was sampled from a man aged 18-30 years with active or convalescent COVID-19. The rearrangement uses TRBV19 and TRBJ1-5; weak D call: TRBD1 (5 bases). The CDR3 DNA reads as TGTGCCAGTAGTAGACCGCCCCAGGGAGGAAGCAATCAGCCCCAGCATTTT. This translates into CASSRPPQGGSNQPQHF.